One and the same sample provided the 15 T cell receptor beta chains below, sequenced in a study of blood T cell repertoires in COVID-19 (TCRdb year 2020). The library was made by the immunoSEQ multiplex PCR assay. TCRdb took this table from immuneACCESS and kept in-frame rearrangements with V and J called. Such tables lack part of the clones; where checked against another copy, unresolved V genes explain under half of the gap, and the rest is unexplained. In this sample the table shows approximately 150,000 clones, 75% to 85% of which occur a single time. The ten largest clonotypes hold roughly 10% of the sample. Source material: peripheral blood. These receptor sequences come from a man aged 55 to 70 with active or convalescent COVID-19.

J is TRBJ2-1 and V is TRBV6-6; TRBD2 is a possible D gene (5 bases). The germline V and J ends were trimmed by 5 bases and 5 bases, with 22 bases remaining between them. This CDR3 is built from 17 residues. Germline V CDR1 and CDR2: MNHNY, SVGAGI (reference sequence). In nucleotides, the CDR3 is TGTGCCAGCAGTCTTTATGTCGGGGAAATAGCGCACAATGAGCAGTTCTTC. This encodes CASSLYVGEIAHNEQFF.

The gene calls are TRBV27 and TRBJ2-7, with TRBD2 matching 9 bases. Losses at the gene ends were 3 bases for V and 3 bases for J; bases not matched to a gene: 3. This CDR3 has 14 residues. In germline, CDR1 is MNHEY, CDR2 SMNVEV (reference sequence). As DNA, the CDR3 is TGTGCCAGCAGTTTTCGGCGGGAGGGCTACGAGCAGTACGTC. This encodes CASSFRREGYEQYV.

The DNA of the CDR3 is TGTGCCAGCAGCTTAAGTAAGGGACACCCTCTTAACTATGGCTACACCTTC. Its translation: CASSLSKGHPLNYGYTF. The chain is built from TRBV7-6 and TRBJ1-2; possibly TRBD1 for D (6 bases). Germline loops: CDR1 SGHVS, CDR2 FNYEAQ. The V end lost 2 bases, the J end lost 1 base, and 17 bases lay between the germline ends. The CDR3 totals 17 residues.

This chain joins TRBV19 and TRBJ2-2; 12 bases match TRBD2. Germline CDR1 is LNHDA and CDR2 is SQIVND (reference sequence). There are 15 residues in the CDR3. Trimming removed 7 bases from V and 7 bases from J; junction bases left unmatched: 7. CDR3 in amino acids: CASNKRTSGNGELFF. The CDR3 nucleotides are TGTGCCAGTAATAAAAGGACTAGCGGGAACGGGGAGCTGTTTTTT.

The chain recombines TRBV4-3 with TRBJ2-7, with 10 bases fitting TRBD1. Germline V gives CDR1 LGHNA, CDR2 YSLEER. The CDR3 covers 15 residues. The V and J ends lost 4 bases and 3 bases, in that order; junction bases with no gene match: 6. CDR3: CASSRGQGEFYEQYF. The CDR3 DNA follows: TGCGCCAGCAGCCGCGGACAGGGGGAGTTCTACGAGCAGTACTTC.

V gene TRBV7-9 combines with J gene TRBJ1-2; 7 nucleotides line up with TRBD1. The CDR3 is 12 amino acids. Trimming took 5 bases from V and 8 from J; bases not matched to a gene: 5. CDR1 is SEHNR, CDR2 FQNEAQ, per germline (reference sequence). The chain's CDR3 is CASSSDRVGYTF. The CDR3 nucleotides read TGTGCCAGCAGCAGCGACAGGGTCGGCTACACCTTC.

This chain links TRBV4-1 with TRBJ2-7; 11 bases are shared with TRBD2. Germline assignment: CDR1 MGHRA and CDR2 YSYEKL. V gave up 2 bases and J gave up 3 bases; unmatched junction bases: 9. The CDR3 contains 17 residues. The CDR3 coding sequence is TGCGCCAGCAGCCAATACTCTAGCGGGGGGCTCCTCTACGAGCAGTACTTC. Its translation is CASSQYSSGGLLYEQYF.

This chain connects TRBV24-1 to TRBJ2-2, with D maybe TRBD2 (6 bases). Germline V lookup: CDR1 KGHDR, CDR2 SFDVKD. The CDR3 runs to 11 residues. V lost 10 bases and J lost 5, with 7 bases in between. CDR3 nucleotides: TGTGCCACGGGGGGAACCGGGGAGCTGTTTTTT. Translation: CATGGTGELFF.

CDR3 DNA sequence: TGTGCCAGCAGCCCACGACAGGGGTACAATGAGCAGTTCTTC. It codes for CASSPRQGYNEQFF. The rearrangement links TRBV7-2 to TRBJ2-1, with TRBD1 identical over 8 bases. Trimming took 5 bases from V and 4 from J; bases not matched to a gene: 4. The CDR3 runs to 14 residues. From germline, CDR1 is SGHTA and CDR2 FQGNSA.

This clone was counted a single time. J is TRBJ1-6 and V is TRBV21-1; the table's D call, TRBD1, has no DNA check behind it. TRBV21-1 is designated a pseudogene. There are 16 residues in the CDR3. In DNA form, the CDR3 reads TGTGCCAGCAGCAAACGATCAGGGCGGTGGAATTCACCCCTCCACTTT. As protein: CASSKRSGRWNSPLHF.

This rearrangement joins TRBV18 to TRBJ2-4, with unresolved D. V gave up 4 bases and J gave up 0 bases, with 13 bases separating them. The CDR3 spans 16 residues. CDR1 KGHSH and CDR2 LQKENI come from the germline V gene. CDR3 in DNA: TGTGCCAGCTCACTTTCCAGGAATTTAGCCAAAAACATTCAGTACTTC. Amino acid sequence: CASSLSRNLAKNIQYF.

The chain is built from TRBV18 and TRBJ2-1; 12 nucleotides align to TRBD2. The CDR3 sequence is 18 residues long. V shed 3 bases and J 0 bases; nucleotides not matched to a gene: 6. Germline V gene data show CDR1 as KGHSH and CDR2 as LQKENI. CDR3 amino acids: CASSPSLAGGSSYNEQFF. The CDR3 bases are TGTGCCAGCTCACCTAGTCTAGCGGGAGGGAGCTCCTACAATGAGCAGTTCTTC.

This clone was observed a handful of times. The rearrangement joins TRBV12-3 or TRBV12-4 to TRBJ1-4; D gene ambiguous. The V and J ends lost 6 bases and 7 bases respectively, with 9 bases between them. The CDR3 runs 12 residues. In DNA, the CDR3 is TGTGCCAGCAGGTCGTCAGGTGAAAAACTGTTTTTT. Translated: CASRSSGEKLFF.

This clone came up a few times. V and J are TRBV19 and TRBJ1-1; D may be TRBD1 (6 bases). V lost 6 bases, J lost 6 bases, and 14 bases lay in between. The CDR3 loop spans 13 amino acids. Germline CDR1 and CDR2: LNHDA and SQIVND (reference sequence). The CDR3 sequence is CASRDRLWAEAFF. CDR3 nucleotides: TGTGCCAGTAGGGACAGATTATGGGCTGAAGCTTTCTTT.

The chain joins TRBV5-1 to TRBJ2-5, with 9 bases matching TRBD2. This CDR3 spans 16 amino acids. The V and J ends lost 2 bases and 6 bases, in that order; junction bases with no gene match: 11. Germline CDR1 is SGHRS and CDR2 is YFSETQ. The CDR3 region is CASSFLAGVGLKTQYF. The CDR3 region has the DNA TGCGCCAGCAGCTTTTTAGCGGGAGTCGGCTTAAAGACCCAGTACTTC.